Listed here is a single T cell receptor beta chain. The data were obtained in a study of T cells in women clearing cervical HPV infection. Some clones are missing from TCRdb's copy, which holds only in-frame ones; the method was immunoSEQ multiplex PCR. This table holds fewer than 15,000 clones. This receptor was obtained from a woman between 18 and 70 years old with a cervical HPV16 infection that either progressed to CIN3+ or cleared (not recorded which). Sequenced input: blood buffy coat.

CDR3 sequence reads: CAISALSNTGTDTQYF. The covered CDR3 bases are TGTGCCATCAGTGCCCTCTCTAACACAGGCACAGATACG. The chain recombines TRBV10-3 with TRBJ2-3, with D unclear. The read stops 3 residues short of the end of the CDR3; the missing end is completed from the germline J gene. This CDR3 is 16 amino acids long. V lost 4 bases and J lost 1, with 15 bases in between. The germline V gene encodes CDR1 ENHRY and CDR2 SYGVKD.